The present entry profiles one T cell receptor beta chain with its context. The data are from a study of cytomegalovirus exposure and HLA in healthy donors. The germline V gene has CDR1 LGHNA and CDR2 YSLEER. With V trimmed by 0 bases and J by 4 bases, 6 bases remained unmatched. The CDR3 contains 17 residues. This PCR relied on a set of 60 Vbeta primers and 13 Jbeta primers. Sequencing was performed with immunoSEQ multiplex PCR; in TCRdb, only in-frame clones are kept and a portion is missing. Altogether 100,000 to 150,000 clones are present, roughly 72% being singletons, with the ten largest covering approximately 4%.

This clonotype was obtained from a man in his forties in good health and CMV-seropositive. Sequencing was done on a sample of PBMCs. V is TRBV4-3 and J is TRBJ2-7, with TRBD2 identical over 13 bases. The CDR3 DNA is TGCGCCAGCAGCCAAGAGCGGGGGGGACTAGCGGGATACGAGCAGTACTTC. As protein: CASSQERGGLAGYEQYF.